These T cell receptor beta chains were read from a single sample in a study of shared clonotypes between healthy human individuals. Using immunoSEQ multiplex PCR, the repertoire was profiled, and TCRdb retains in-frame clones only, with some absent. The sample has millions of clones; 85% to 95% are singletons. Input material: naive CD4+ T cells sorted from blood. These receptors all stem from a man aged 18 to 30 in good health. The CDR3 runs from the conserved cysteine through the conserved F or W. Each record gives: clone size, CDR3 length, D gene, J gene, V gene, CDR3 DNA, CDR3 protein. D genes are given only for firm matches. The size field is filled for only some rows; it gives once, few, many or a size class.

. | 14 | TRBD2 | TRBJ2-5 | TRBV4-1 | TGCGCCAGCAGCCCAGCGGGGGGCCAAGAGACCCAGTACTTC | CASSPAGGQETQYF
. | 15 | . | TRBJ2-2 | TRBV5-1 | TGCGCCAGCAGCTTGAGGACAGAGAACACCGGGGAGCTGTTTTTT | CASSLRTENTGELFF
. | 15 | . | TRBJ2-7 | TRBV27 | TGTGCCAGCAGTTTATTACCAGCGGGTTTGGAAGAGCAGTACTTC | CASSLLPAGLEEQYF
. | 13 | . | TRBJ2-2 | TRBV6-6 | TGTGCCAGCAGAGGACAGACCACCGGGGAGCTGTTTTTT | CASRGQTTGELFF
. | 17 | . | TRBJ1-2 | TRBV18 | TGTGCCAGCTCACCGGGGTACAGGGACCGGTCTAACTATGGCTACACCTTC | CASSPGYRDRSNYGYTF
. | 14 | . | TRBJ1-1 | TRBV29-1 | TGCAGCGTTGGAGGGGGACGGTGGGACACTGAAGCTTTCTTT | CSVGGGRWDTEAFF
. | 15 | . | TRBJ2-7 | TRBV6-8 | TGTGCCAGCAGAAGATACGGACGGAGTTACTACGAGCAGTACTTC | CASRRYGRSYYEQYF
. | 15 | TRBD2 | TRBJ2-3 | TRBV6-5 | TGTGCCAGCAGCCGCGGACTAGCGGGAGGCGATACGCAGTATTTT | CASSRGLAGGDTQYF
once | 14 | TRBD1 | TRBJ2-5 | TRBV5-1 | TGCGCCAGCAGCCCGGACAGGGGGAAAGAGACCCAGTACTTC | CASSPDRGKETQYF
. | 15 | TRBD2 | TRBJ2-3 | TRBV28 | TGTGCCAGCACCTCTTCGGGGGGGTCCACAGATACGCAGTATTTT | CASTSSGGSTDTQYF
. | 12 | . | TRBJ1-5 | TRBV25-1 | TGTGCCAGCAGCGAGGGCAATCAGCCCCAGCATTTT | CASSEGNQPQHF
few | 13 | . | TRBJ1-6 | TRBV19 | TGTGCCAGTAGTAATGAGCAGGGTCCACCCCTCCACTTT | CASSNEQGPPLHF
. | 13 | . | TRBJ1-2 | TRBV2 | TGTGCCAGCAGTGATGGGGCGGGGTGGGGCTACACCTTC | CASSDGAGWGYTF
. | 15 | . | TRBJ1-1 | TRBV5-6 | TGTGCCACTAACACGCGGGGCGTAGGTCCAGCTGAAGCTTTCTTT | CATNTRGVGPAEAFF
once | 15 | . | TRBJ1-2 | TRBV15 | TGTGCCACCAGCAGAGATGGCCAGCCGGGGTATGGCTACACCTTC | CATSRDGQPGYGYTF
. | 14 | TRBD1 | TRBJ1-1 | TRBV5-4 | TGTGCCAGCGATACGACAGGGGGGAACACTGAAGCTTTCTTT | CASDTTGGNTEAFF
. | 17 | TRBD1 | TRBJ1-1 | TRBV5-1 | TGCGCCAGCAGCTTGAATTATTTCCAGGGGGCTAGCACTGAAGCTTTCTTT | CASSLNYFQGASTEAFF
. | 15 | . | TRBJ2-1 | TRBV10-3 | TGTGCCATCAGTGAATCGGGGAATTCGTACAATGAGCAGTTCTTC | CAISESGNSYNEQFF
. | 15 | . | TRBJ2-2 | TRBV5-1 | TGCGCCAGCAGCTTCGTCGGGGGCGATGCCGGGGAGCTGTTTTTT | CASSFVGGDAGELFF
. | 16 | TRBD2 | TRBJ2-7 | TRBV7-9 | TGTGCCAGCAGCTTAGCCCCTGTCGCGGGGGCCTACGAGCAGTACTTC | CASSLAPVAGAYEQYF
. | 13 | . | TRBJ2-7 | TRBV6-4 | TGTGCCAGCAGTGGTATACAGGGAAGAGAGCAGTACTTC | CASSGIQGREQYF
. | 17 | TRBD1 | TRBJ1-4 | TRBV5-1 | TGCGCCAGCAGCTTGGGATCTTACAGGGGCCCTAATGAAAAACTGTTTTTT | CASSLGSYRGPNEKLFF
. | 15 | TRBD1 | TRBJ1-5 | TRBV28 | TGTGCCAGCAGTTTCGAGACAGGGGGCGGTCAGCCCCAGCATTTT | CASSFETGGGQPQHF
. | 14 | . | TRBJ1-1 | TRBV6-1 | TGTGCCAGCGCCCTCCCGACGGAGAACACTGAAGCTTTCTTT | CASALPTENTEAFF